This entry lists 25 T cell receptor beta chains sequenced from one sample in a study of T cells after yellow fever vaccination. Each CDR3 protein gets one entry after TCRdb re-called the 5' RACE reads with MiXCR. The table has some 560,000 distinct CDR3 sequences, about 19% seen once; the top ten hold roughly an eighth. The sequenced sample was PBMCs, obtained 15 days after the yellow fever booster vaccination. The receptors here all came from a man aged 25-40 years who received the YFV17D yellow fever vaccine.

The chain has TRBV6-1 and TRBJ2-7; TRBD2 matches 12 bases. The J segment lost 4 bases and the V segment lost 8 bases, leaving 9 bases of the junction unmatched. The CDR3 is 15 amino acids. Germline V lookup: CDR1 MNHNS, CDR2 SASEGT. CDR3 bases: TGTGCCAGCTTTGGACTAGCGGGAACTAGGTACGAGCAGTACTTC. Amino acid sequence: CASFGLAGTRYEQYF.

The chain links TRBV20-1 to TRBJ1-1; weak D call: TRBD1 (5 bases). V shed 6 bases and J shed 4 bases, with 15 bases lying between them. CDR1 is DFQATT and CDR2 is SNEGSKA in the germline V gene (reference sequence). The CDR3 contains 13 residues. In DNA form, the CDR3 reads TGCAGTGCCCCGGGGCAGTTGGGCACTGAAGCTTTCTTT. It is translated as CSAPGQLGTEAFF.

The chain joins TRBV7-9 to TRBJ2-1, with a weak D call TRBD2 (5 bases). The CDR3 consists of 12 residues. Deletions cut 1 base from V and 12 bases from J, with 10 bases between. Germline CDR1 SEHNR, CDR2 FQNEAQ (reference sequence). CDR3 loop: CASSLDLARQFF. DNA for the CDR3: TGTGCCAGCAGCTTAGACCTAGCTAGGCAGTTCTTC.

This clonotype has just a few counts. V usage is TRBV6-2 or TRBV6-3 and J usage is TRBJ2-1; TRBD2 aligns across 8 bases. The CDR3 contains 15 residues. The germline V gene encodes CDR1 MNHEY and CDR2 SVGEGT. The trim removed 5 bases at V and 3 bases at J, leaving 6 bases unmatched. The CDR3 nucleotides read TGTGCCAGCAGTCTTCGGACTAGCTTCTACAATGAGCAGTTCTTC. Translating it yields CASSLRTSFYNEQFF.

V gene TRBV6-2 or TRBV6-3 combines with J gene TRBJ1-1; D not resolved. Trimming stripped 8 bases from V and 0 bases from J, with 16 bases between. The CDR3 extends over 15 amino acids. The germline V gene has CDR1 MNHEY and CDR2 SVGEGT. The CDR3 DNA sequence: TGTGCCAGCCGAGGTGGGGTATACATGAACACTGAAGCTTTCTTT. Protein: CASRGGVYMNTEAFF.

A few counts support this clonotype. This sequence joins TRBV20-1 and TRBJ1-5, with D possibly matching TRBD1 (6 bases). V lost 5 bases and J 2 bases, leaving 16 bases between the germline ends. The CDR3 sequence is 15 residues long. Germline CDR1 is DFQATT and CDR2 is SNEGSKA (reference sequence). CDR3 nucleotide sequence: TGCAGTGCTCGAGGGGGGTTCTTACGCAATCAGCCCCAGCATTTT. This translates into CSARGGFLRNQPQHF.

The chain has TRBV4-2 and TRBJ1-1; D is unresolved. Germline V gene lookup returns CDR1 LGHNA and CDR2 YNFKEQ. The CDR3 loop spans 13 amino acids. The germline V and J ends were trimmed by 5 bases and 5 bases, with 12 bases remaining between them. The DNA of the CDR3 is TGTGCCAGCAGCGCGGGGATATGGACTGAAGCTTTCTTT. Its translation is CASSAGIWTEAFF.

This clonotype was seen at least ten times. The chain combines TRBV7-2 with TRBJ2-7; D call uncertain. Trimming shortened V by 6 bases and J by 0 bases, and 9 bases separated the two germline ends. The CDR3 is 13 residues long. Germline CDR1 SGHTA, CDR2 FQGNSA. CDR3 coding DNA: TGTGCCAGCAGTCTCTCGAGCTCCTACGAGCAGTACTTC. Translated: CASSLSSSYEQYF.

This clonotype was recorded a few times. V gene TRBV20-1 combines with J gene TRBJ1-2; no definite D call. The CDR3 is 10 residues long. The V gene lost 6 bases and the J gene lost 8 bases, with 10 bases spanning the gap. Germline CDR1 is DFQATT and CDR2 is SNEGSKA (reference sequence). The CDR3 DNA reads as TGCAGTGCCCAACAAGAGGGCTACACCTTC. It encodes CSAQQEGYTF.

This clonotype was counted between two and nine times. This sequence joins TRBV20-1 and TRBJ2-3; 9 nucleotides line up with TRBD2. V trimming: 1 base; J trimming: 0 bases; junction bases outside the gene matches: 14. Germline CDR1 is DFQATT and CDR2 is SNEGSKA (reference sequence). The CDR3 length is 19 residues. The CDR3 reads CSARARRAGGWASTDTQYF. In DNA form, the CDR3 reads TGCAGTGCTAGAGCTCGTCGAGCGGGAGGTTGGGCTAGCACAGATACGCAGTATTTT.

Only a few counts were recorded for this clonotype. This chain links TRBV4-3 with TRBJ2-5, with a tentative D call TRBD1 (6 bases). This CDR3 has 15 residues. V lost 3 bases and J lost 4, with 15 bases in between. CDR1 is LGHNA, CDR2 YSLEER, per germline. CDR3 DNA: TGCGCCAGCAGCCACAGGGGCCTTGGGGGAGAGACCCAGTACTTC. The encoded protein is CASSHRGLGGETQYF.

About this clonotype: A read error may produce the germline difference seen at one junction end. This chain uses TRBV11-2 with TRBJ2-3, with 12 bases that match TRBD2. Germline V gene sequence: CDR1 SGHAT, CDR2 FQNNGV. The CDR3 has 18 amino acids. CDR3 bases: TGTGCCAGCAGCTTAGCTCTCCTACTAGCGGGGGGCACAGACACGCAGTATTTT. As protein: CASSLALLLAGGTDTQYF.

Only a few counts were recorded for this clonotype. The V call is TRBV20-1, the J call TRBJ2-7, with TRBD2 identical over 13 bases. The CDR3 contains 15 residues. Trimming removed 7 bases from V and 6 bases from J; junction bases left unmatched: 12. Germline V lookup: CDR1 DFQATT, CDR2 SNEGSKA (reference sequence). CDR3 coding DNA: TGCAGTGTGAATGGACTAGCGGGAGTTGGACGCGAGCAGTACTTC. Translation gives CSVNGLAGVGREQYF.

As DNA, the CDR3 is TGCGCCAGCAGCTTGGGAGCCCGCCAAAGCACAGATACGCAGTATTTT. Encoded protein: CASSLGARQSTDTQYF. This rearrangement joins TRBV5-1 to TRBJ2-3; D gene uncertain. Germline V gene data show CDR1 as SGHRS and CDR2 as YFSETQ. The V end was cut by 0 bases, the J end by 0 bases, with 11 bases between. The CDR3 totals 16 residues.

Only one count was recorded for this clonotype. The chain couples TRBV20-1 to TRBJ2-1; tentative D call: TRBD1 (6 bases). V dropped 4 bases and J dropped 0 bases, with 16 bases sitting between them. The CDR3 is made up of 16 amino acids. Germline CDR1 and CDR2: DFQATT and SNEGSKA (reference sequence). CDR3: CSAIPGQLLSYNEQFF. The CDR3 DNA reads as TGCAGTGCTATACCGGGACAACTTCTCTCCTACAATGAGCAGTTCTTC.

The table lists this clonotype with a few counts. The CDR3 protein is CASSLVQGVGDTQYF. CDR3 sequence (DNA): TGTGCCAGCAGCTTAGTCCAAGGGGTTGGCGATACGCAGTATTTT. J is TRBJ2-3 and V is TRBV7-6; D possibly corresponds to TRBD1 (5 bases). Trimming removed 1 base at V and 6 bases at J, with 14 bases between. The CDR3 runs to 15 residues. Germline-derived CDR1 and CDR2 are SGHVS and FNYEAQ.

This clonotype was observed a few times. CDR3 residues: CAWSVGTITPYF. The CDR3 nucleotides are TGTGCCTGGAGTGTAGGGACTATAACGCCGTACTTC. The chain couples TRBV30 to TRBJ2-7, with 7 bases lining up with TRBD2. V lost 0 bases and J lost 12; bases outside the gene matches: 8. The germline V gene has CDR1 GTSNPN and CDR2 SVGIG (reference sequence). The CDR3 sequence is 12 residues long.

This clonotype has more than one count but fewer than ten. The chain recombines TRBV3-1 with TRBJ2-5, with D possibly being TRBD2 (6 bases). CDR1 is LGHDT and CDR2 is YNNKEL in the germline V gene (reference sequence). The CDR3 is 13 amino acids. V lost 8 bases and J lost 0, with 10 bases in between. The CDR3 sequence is CASLRENQETQYF. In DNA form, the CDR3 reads TGTGCCAGCCTCCGGGAGAACCAAGAGACCCAGTACTTC.

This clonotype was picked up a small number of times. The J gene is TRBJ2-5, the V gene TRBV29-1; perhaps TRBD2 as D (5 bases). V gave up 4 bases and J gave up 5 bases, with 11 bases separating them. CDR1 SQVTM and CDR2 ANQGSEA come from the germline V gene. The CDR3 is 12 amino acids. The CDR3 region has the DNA TGCAGCGTTGGTCTCTCGGGGGAGACCCAGTACTTC. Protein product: CSVGLSGETQYF. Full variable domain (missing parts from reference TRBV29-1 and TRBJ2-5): SAVISQKPSRDICQRGTSLTIQCQVDSQVTMMFWYRQQPGQSLTLIATANQGSEATYESGFVIDKFPISRPNLTFSTLTVSNMSPEDSSIYLCSVGLSGETQYFGPGTRLLVL.

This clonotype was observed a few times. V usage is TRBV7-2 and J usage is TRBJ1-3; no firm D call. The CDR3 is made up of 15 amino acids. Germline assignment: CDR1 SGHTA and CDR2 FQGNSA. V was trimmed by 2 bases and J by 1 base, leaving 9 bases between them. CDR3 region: CASSLSVGSGNTIYF. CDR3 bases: TGTGCCAGCAGCTTATCTGTGGGATCTGGAAACACCATATATTTT. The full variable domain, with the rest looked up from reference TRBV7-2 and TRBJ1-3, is GAGVSQSPSNKVTEKGKDVELRCDPISGHTALYWYRQSLGQGLEFLIYFQGNSAPDKSGLPSDRFSAERTGGSVSTLTIQRTQQEDSAVYLCASSLSVGSGNTIYFGEGSWLTVV.

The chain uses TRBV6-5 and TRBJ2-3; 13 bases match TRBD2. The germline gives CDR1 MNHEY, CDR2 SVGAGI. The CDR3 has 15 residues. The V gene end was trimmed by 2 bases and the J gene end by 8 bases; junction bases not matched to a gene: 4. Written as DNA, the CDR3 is TGTGCCAGCAGTTACGGGACTAGCGGGACGGTTACGCAGTATTTT. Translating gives CASSYGTSGTVTQYF.

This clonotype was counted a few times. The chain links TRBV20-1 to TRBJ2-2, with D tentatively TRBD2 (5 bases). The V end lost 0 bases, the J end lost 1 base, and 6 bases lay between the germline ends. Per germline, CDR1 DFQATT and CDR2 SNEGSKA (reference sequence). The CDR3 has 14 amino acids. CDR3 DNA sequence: TGCAGTGCTAGAGAGACTAAGAACACCGGGGAGCTGTTTTTT. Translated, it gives CSARETKNTGELFF.

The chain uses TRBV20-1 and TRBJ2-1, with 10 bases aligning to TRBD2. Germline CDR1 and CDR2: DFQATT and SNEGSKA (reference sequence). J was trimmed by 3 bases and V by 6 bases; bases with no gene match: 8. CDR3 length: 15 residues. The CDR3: CSATGTSELYNEQFF. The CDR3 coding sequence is TGCAGTGCCACCGGGACTAGCGAACTCTACAATGAGCAGTTCTTC.

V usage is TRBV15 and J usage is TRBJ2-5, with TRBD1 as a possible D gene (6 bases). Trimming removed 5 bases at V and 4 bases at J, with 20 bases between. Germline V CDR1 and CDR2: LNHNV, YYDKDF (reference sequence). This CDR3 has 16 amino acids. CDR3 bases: TGTGCCACCAGCCGCTCAGGGGTGGCAGAAGGAGAGACCCAGTACTTC. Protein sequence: CATSRSGVAEGETQYF.

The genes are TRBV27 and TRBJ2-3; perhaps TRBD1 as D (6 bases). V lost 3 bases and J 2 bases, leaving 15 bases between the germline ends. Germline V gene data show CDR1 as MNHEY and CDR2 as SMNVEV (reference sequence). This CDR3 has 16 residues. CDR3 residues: CASSLGRGGPTDTQYF. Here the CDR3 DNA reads TGTGCCAGCAGTTTGGGCAGGGGTGGGCCCACAGATACGCAGTATTTT.